Below are 6 T cell receptor beta chains sequenced from a single sample in a study of early T cells in non-severe SARS-CoV-2 infection. TCRdb passed the 5' RACE reads through MiXCR, listing each CDR3 protein once. The sample lists around 26,000 distinct CDR3 sequences; 4% to 6% were seen once. The material sequenced was whole blood. The receptor source for this set is an adult who was a healthcare worker with PCR-confirmed SARS-CoV-2 infection or an uninfected control (not recorded which).

For the CDR3, the DNA is TGTGCCAGCAGTCGCCTGCGCCCCCAAGAGCCCCGCACAGATACGCAGTATTTT. This translates into CASSRLRPQEPRTDTQYF. The chain has TRBV12-3 or TRBV12-4 and TRBJ2-3; unclear D gene. There are 18 residues in the CDR3. The germline V and J ends were trimmed by 5 bases and 1 base, with 22 bases remaining between them.

This clonotype was observed many times. CDR3 residues: CASSYTSGASNEQFF. DNA for the CDR3: TGTGCCAGCAGTTACACTAGCGGGGCCTCCAATGAGCAGTTCTTC. V usage is TRBV7-6 and J usage is TRBJ2-1; 10 nucleotides agree with TRBD2. Germline CDR1 reads SGHVS; CDR2 reads FNYEAQ. The CDR3 runs to 15 residues. Germline trimming cut 6 bases from V and 6 bases from J; bases unmatched to any gene: 8.

The V gene is TRBV27, the J gene TRBJ2-7; D gene uncertain. Looked up from germline, CDR1 is MNHEY and CDR2 is SMNVEV (reference sequence). This CDR3 has 14 residues. V was clipped by 5 bases and J by 0 bases, with 11 bases between them. The CDR3 is CASSPLDLSYEQYF. In nucleotides, the CDR3 is TGTGCCAGCAGTCCCTTAGACCTCTCCTACGAGCAGTACTTC.

There are a few counts of this clonotype. The gene calls are TRBV7-2 and TRBJ2-7, with 7 positions matching TRBD2. V lost 8 bases and J lost 1; bases outside the gene matches: 8. Germline CDR1 reads SGHTA; CDR2 reads FQGNSA. The CDR3 has 14 residues. CDR3 sequence reads: CASCAGTKSYEQYF. CDR3 in DNA: TGTGCCAGCTGCGCCGGGACTAAATCCTACGAGCAGTACTTC.

The table lists this clonotype with many counts. J is TRBJ1-2 and V is TRBV5-4, with TRBD1 identical over 7 bases. V dropped 4 bases and J dropped 5; count of bases not matched to a gene: 5. The germline V gene encodes CDR1 SGHNT and CDR2 YYREEE (reference sequence). The CDR3 extends over 13 amino acids. The CDR3 region has the DNA TGTGCCAGCAGCCCGACAGGGCGGTATGGCTACACCTTC. Amino acid sequence: CASSPTGRYGYTF.

This clonotype was recorded at least ten times. This CDR3 is CSARDLGGLQETQYF. The CDR3 DNA is TGCAGTGCTAGAGATTTGGGGGGTCTCCAAGAGACCCAGTACTTC. The J gene is TRBJ2-5, the V gene TRBV20-1; D is possibly TRBD2 (6 bases). CDR3 size: 15 residues. Trimming cost V 0 bases and J 1 base, with 12 bases left between them. Germline CDR1 reads DFQATT; CDR2 reads SNEGSKA (reference sequence).